Following are 27 T cell receptor beta chains from one sample sequenced in a study of CD8 T cells in ankylosing spondylitis. MiXCR, run by TCRdb on the 5' RACE reads, gives a single entry per CDR3 protein. The sample records a few hundred thousand distinct CDR3 sequences, less than 25% being singletons. Sequenced sample: blood, either unsorted or a sorted T cell fraction (not recorded which). The receptor source for this set is a female donor with ankylosing spondylitis or in good health (not recorded which).

The chain employs TRBV20-1 and TRBJ1-2; tentative D call: TRBD1 (6 bases). From germline, CDR1 is DFQATT and CDR2 SNEGSKA (reference sequence). Trimming stripped 0 bases from V and 7 bases from J, with 9 bases between. The CDR3 is made up of 12 amino acids. The CDR3 nucleotides are TGCAGTGCTAGAGATAAGGGGGTTGGCTACACCTTC. Amino acid sequence: CSARDKGVGYTF.

The table lists this clonotype with a few counts. The chain carries TRBV7-2 and TRBJ2-7; 9 bases are a match to TRBD2. The CDR3 has 16 amino acids. CDR1 is SGHTA and CDR2 is FQGNSA in the germline V gene. The V gene end was trimmed by 3 bases and the J gene end by 7 bases; junction bases not matched to a gene: 13. The CDR3 spells CASSFRLAGKLGEQYF. CDR3 DNA sequence: TGTGCCAGCAGCTTTCGGCTAGCGGGAAAATTGGGTGAGCAGTACTTC. Supplemented by reference TRBV7-2 and TRBJ2-7, the full variable domain reads GAGVSQSPSNKVTEKGKDVELRCDPISGHTALYWYRQSLGQGLEFLIYFQGNSAPDKSGLPSDRFSAERTGGSVSTLTIQRTQQEDSAVYLCASSFRLAGKLGEQYFGPGTRLTVT.

This clonotype was picked up a small number of times. This sequence joins TRBV7-6 and TRBJ2-5, with TRBD2 matching over 11 bases. Looked up from germline, CDR1 is SGHVS and CDR2 is FNYEAQ. Trimming cost V 5 bases and J 1 base; bases outside gene matches: 6. CDR3 length: 16 residues. The CDR3 reads CASSPPGLAVQETQYF. The CDR3 DNA reads TGTGCCAGCAGCCCTCCGGGACTAGCGGTCCAAGAGACCCAGTACTTC.

The chain combines TRBV4-2 with TRBJ1-4; D is unresolved. V shed 0 bases and J shed 8 bases, with 7 bases lying between them. The CDR3 runs 13 residues. The V gene's germline CDR1 is LGHNA and CDR2 YNFKEQ. The CDR3 region is CASSQDGGEKLFF. CDR3 DNA sequence: TGTGCCAGCAGCCAAGACGGAGGGGAAAAACTGTTTTTT.

This rearrangement joins TRBV4-3 to TRBJ2-3, with no clear D. V was shortened by 1 base and J by 2 bases, with 16 bases between the two germline ends. This CDR3 is built from 17 residues. Germline V CDR1 and CDR2: LGHNA, YSLEER. The CDR3 here is CASSQVDSGGITDTQYF. The CDR3 DNA sequence: TGCGCCAGCAGCCAAGTAGACTCGGGTGGGATCACAGATACGCAGTATTTT.

This clonotype appeared a few times. This chain uses TRBV7-2 with TRBJ2-3, with D unclear. Germline CDR1 is SGHTA and CDR2 is FQGNSA. This CDR3 spans 13 amino acids. V was trimmed by 1 base and J by 4 bases, leaving 6 bases between them. The CDR3 loop is CASSLEWADTQYF. CDR3 DNA sequence: TGTGCCAGCAGCTTAGAGTGGGCAGATACGCAGTATTTT.

The chain employs TRBV29-1 and TRBJ2-1; 12 bases line up with TRBD2. Trimming cost V 7 bases and J 12 bases; bases outside gene matches: 10. The CDR3 runs 13 residues. In germline, CDR1 is SQVTM, CDR2 ANQGSEA. The CDR3 coding sequence is TGCAGCGAAAAGACTAGCGGGAGCTCGGGGCAGTTCTTC. Its translation is CSEKTSGSSGQFF.

This clonotype was detected a few times. The V call is TRBV6-1, the J call TRBJ2-2; tentatively, D is TRBD1 (5 bases). V gave up 10 bases and J gave up 5 bases, with 20 bases separating them. The CDR3 totals 15 residues. CDR1 and CDR2 from the germline V gene are MNHNS and SASEGT. The CDR3 region has the DNA TGTGCCATCCGACCCCGGCCAGGGCCAACCGGGGAGCTGTTTTTT. Translating it yields CAIRPRPGPTGELFF.

This chain joins TRBV18 and TRBJ2-7; TRBD1 aligns across 7 bases. The CDR3 extends over 12 amino acids. CDR1 KGHSH and CDR2 LQKENI come from the germline V gene. V was clipped by 6 bases and J by 5 bases; unmatched bases: 4. The CDR3 DNA reads TGTGCCAGCTCGGCAGGACAGGACGAGCAGTACTTC. Its protein product is CASSAGQDEQYF. Combining the CDR3 with reference TRBV18 and TRBJ2-7 gives the whole variable domain NAGVMQNPRHLVRRRGQEARLRCSPMKGHSHVYWYRQLPEEGLKFMVYLQKENIIDESGMPKERFSAEFPKEGPSILRIQQVVRGDSAAYFCASSAGQDEQYFGPGTRLTVT.

The table lists this clonotype with a few counts. The chain is built from TRBV6-2 or TRBV6-3 and TRBJ1-6, with D possibly being TRBD1 (6 bases). There are 19 residues in the CDR3. CDR1 is MNHEY and CDR2 is SVGEGT in the germline V gene. V was clipped by 2 bases and J by 9 bases, with 26 bases between them. Written as DNA, the CDR3 is TGTGCCAGCAGTTACCGCAATGCGGCCCTCGGACAGTCGGCTTCACCCCTCCACTTT. Its translation: CASSYRNAALGQSASPLHF.

This chain connects TRBV7-6 to TRBJ2-3, with D uncertain. Germline V gene data show CDR1 as SGHVS and CDR2 as FNYEAQ. The CDR3 length is 15 residues. Trimming took 2 bases from V and 0 from J, leaving 9 bases between them. The CDR3 sequence is CASSLLVLSTDTQYF. CDR3 nucleotide sequence: TGTGCCAGCAGCTTATTGGTGCTTAGCACAGATACGCAGTATTTT.

In this sample, this clonotype turned up a few times. The rearrangement joins TRBV7-2 to TRBJ2-7, with D perhaps TRBD1 (6 bases). From germline, CDR1 is SGHTA and CDR2 FQGNSA. Trimming took off 1 base at V and 3 bases at J, with 13 bases between the two ends. CDR3 length: 15 residues. The CDR3 reads CASSLVSGTNYEQYF. The CDR3 nucleotides are TGTGCCAGCAGCTTAGTATCCGGGACAAACTACGAGCAGTACTTC.

The sample holds one count of this clonotype. This sequence joins TRBV12-3 or TRBV12-4 and TRBJ2-2; D unclear. The CDR3 spans 14 residues. V was cut by 5 bases and J by 3 bases, with 10 bases left in between. CDR3 sequence reads: CASSPPIDTGELFF. Written as DNA, the CDR3 is TGTGCCAGCAGTCCGCCCATAGACACCGGGGAGCTGTTTTTT.

This clonotype was counted ten times or more. The chain combines TRBV6-4 with TRBJ1-5; the D gene is possibly TRBD1 (6 bases). With 0 bases removed from V and 3 bases from J, the gap between germline ends came to 27 bases. The V gene's germline CDR1 is MRHNA and CDR2 SNTAGT. The CDR3 runs 21 residues. The DNA for the CDR3 is TGTGCCAGCAGTGACTCGACTCGTCGTGGGCTCCTTACAGGGACCAATCAGCCCCAGCATTTT. As protein: CASSDSTRRGLLTGTNQPQHF.

This clonotype was picked up a small number of times. V and J are TRBV6-1 and TRBJ2-1; weak D call: TRBD2 (5 bases). CDR1 is MNHNS, CDR2 SASEGT, per germline. Between the trimmed V and J ends, which lost 5 bases and 10 bases, there was a span of 15 bases. The CDR3 sequence is 13 residues long. In DNA, the CDR3 is TGTGCCAGCAGTCAGAAACTTCTAGCCGAGCAGTTCTTC. This gives the protein CASSQKLLAEQFF.

This clonotype was counted a few times. The chain carries TRBV25-1 and TRBJ1-2; D call uncertain. The length of the CDR3 is 14 residues. Trimming removed 0 bases from V and 0 bases from J, with 5 bases in between. The germline gives CDR1 MGHDK, CDR2 SYGVNS. CDR3 in DNA: TGTGCCAGCAGTGAATATGGGGCTAACTATGGCTACACCTTC. As protein: CASSEYGANYGYTF.

The chain uses TRBV20-1 and TRBJ2-5; 9 bases agree with TRBD2. The CDR3 is made up of 13 amino acids. CDR1 is DFQATT, CDR2 SNEGSKA, per germline (reference sequence). CDR3 bases: TGCGGACCGCAAGCGGGAGGAAAGGAGACCCAGTACTTC. Translated: CGPQAGGKETQYF.

The table lists this clonotype with a few counts. J is TRBJ1-5 and V is TRBV5-6; D is undetermined. V lost 0 bases, J lost 5 bases, and 6 bases lay in between. Germline V gene lookup returns CDR1 SGHDT and CDR2 YYEEEE. The CDR3 has 13 amino acids. In nucleotides, the CDR3 is TGTGCCAGCAGCTTGGTGGGTGATCAGCCCCAGCATTTT. Translating it yields CASSLVGDQPQHF.

Worth noting for this clonotype: One end of the junction fails to match germline, which may point to a read error. The J gene is TRBJ2-1, the V gene TRBV12-3 or TRBV12-4, with D possibly being TRBD1 or TRBD2 (6 bases each). This CDR3 contains 17 residues. In DNA form, the CDR3 reads TGTACCAGCAACAATCGGGGGCTGGGGGCCGCCTACAATGAGCAGTTCTTC. It codes for CTSNNRGLGAAYNEQFF.

This clonotype was observed at least ten times. The chain joins TRBV20-1 to TRBJ1-2; TRBD1 is a possible D gene (5 bases). The CDR3 covers 12 residues. Deletions cut 6 bases from V and 4 bases from J, with 12 bases between. Germline V gives CDR1 DFQATT, CDR2 SNEGSKA (reference sequence). Written as DNA, the CDR3 is TGCAGTGCCCCCGTGGGGGGCTATGGCTACACCTTC. Its translation is CSAPVGGYGYTF.

This clonotype was recorded at least ten times. This chain joins TRBV6-5 and TRBJ2-2; unclear D gene. Germline-derived CDR1 and CDR2 are MNHEY and SVGAGI. V dropped 4 bases and J dropped 0 bases, with 9 bases sitting between them. This CDR3 comprises 15 residues. CDR3 region: CASSFQQPNTGELFF. CDR3 nucleotides: TGTGCCAGCAGTTTCCAACAGCCGAACACCGGGGAGCTGTTTTTT.

The chain is built from TRBV30 and TRBJ2-1; TRBD2 matches at 9 bases. Trimming removed 1 base from V and 5 bases from J; junction bases left unmatched: 6. CDR1 GTSNPN and CDR2 SVGIG come from the germline V gene (reference sequence). There are 15 residues in the CDR3. The CDR3 loop reads CAWSEIAGVHNEQFF. Here the CDR3 DNA reads TGTGCCTGGAGTGAGATAGCGGGAGTTCACAATGAGCAGTTCTTC.

This clonotype was seen more than once but under ten times. V usage is TRBV12-3 or TRBV12-4 and J usage is TRBJ1-1, with D possibly matching TRBD1 (5 bases). This CDR3 is 13 amino acids long. Trimming took 3 bases from V and 10 from J, leaving 15 bases between them. The CDR3 DNA is TGTGCCAGCAGTTTGTCAGGGAGGTCGGGAGCTTTCTTT. This translates into CASSLSGRSGAFF.

Only a few counts were recorded for this clonotype. The chain joins TRBV6-5 to TRBJ1-1; D is uncertain. Germline loops: CDR1 MNHEY, CDR2 SVGAGI. The V gene lost 2 bases and the J gene lost 5 bases, with 12 bases spanning the gap. CDR3 length: 14 amino acids. CDR3 in amino acids: CASSYRGVGTEAFF. The DNA for the CDR3 is TGTGCCAGCAGTTACCGCGGGGTAGGGACTGAAGCTTTCTTT.

This clonotype showed up just a few times. The rearrangement joins TRBV20-1 to TRBJ2-7, with D maybe TRBD1 (6 bases). This CDR3 spans 15 amino acids. Germline V gene data show CDR1 as DFQATT and CDR2 as SNEGSKA (reference sequence). The V and J ends lost 0 bases and 2 bases respectively, with 14 bases between them. In nucleotides, the CDR3 is TGCAGTGCTAGAGATCTCAAAACAGGGACCTACGAGCAGTACTTC. Translating gives CSARDLKTGTYEQYF.

This clonotype was observed a handful of times. V and J are TRBV18 and TRBJ1-1, with 9 bases lining up with TRBD1. The V gene's germline CDR1 is KGHSH and CDR2 LQKENI. J was trimmed by 4 bases and V by 3 bases; bases with no gene match: 3. This CDR3 has 14 amino acids. The CDR3 region is CASSPGTGRTEAFF. The CDR3, as DNA: TGTGCCAGCTCACCCGGGACAGGGCGCACTGAAGCTTTCTTT.

This clonotype was detected a few times. The chain has TRBV20-1 and TRBJ2-7, with D possibly matching TRBD1 (6 bases). CDR3 size: 12 residues. The V gene lost 6 bases and the J gene lost 7 bases, with 16 bases spanning the gap. Germline CDR1 is DFQATT and CDR2 is SNEGSKA (reference sequence). The CDR3 bases are TGCAGTGCCGCGGACAGTGGCGGGGAGCAGTACTTC. This sequence encodes CSAADSGGEQYF.